This TCR beta chain appears in the sequencing data of a study of blood T cell repertoires in COVID-19 (dated by TCRdb to the early 2020s). With regard to the full study: Samples covering the acute and convalescent phases of COVID-19 were provided by collaborators in the United States, Italy and Spain. The material from the prospective study consisted of cDNA or gDNA derived from T cells, B-cell-depleted T cells, or PBMCs. Deeply sampled blood TCRbeta repertoires from subjects exposed to, actively infected with, or recovered from COVID-19 were included in the dataset. The repertoires were released in a freely available public database intended as a resource for research on the immune response to SARS-CoV-2. Samples came from the ongoing ImmuneRACE study (first 160 participants) plus 1,254 subjects from 6 global collaborators. Sample metadata almost always included a de-identified subject ID, COVID-19 status, age in years and sex. Where available, HLA class I and class II types were taken from metadata supplied by the sample provider and were not determined by assay-based typing.

Overall study outcomes, separate from this receptor: The amount of clinical and demographic metadata varied by source and participant and was provided uncurated.

The immunoSEQ Assay, a bias-controlled multiplex PCR, was used to amplify TCRbeta CDR3 regions from genomic DNA. Turning to the authors' computational methods: The number of nucleated cells in each sample was estimated from the amplification of reference gene primers within the assay. Sequence reads were collapsed and filtered to measure the absolute abundance of every unique TCRbeta CDR3 rearrangement. For each sample, productive Simpson clonality was calculated as the square root of Simpson's diversity index over productive rearrangements. TCRdb's version of the immuneACCESS table is confined to in-frame rearrangements and falls short of the full clone set. An unresolved V gene accounts for under half of the shortfall where checked; the remainder is of unknown origin. V and J calls and clone size are those listed in that table; D and trimming were worked out from the DNA. A total of some 380,000 clones appear in this sample, around 90% of them only once. The top ten clones comprise around 6.3% of the sample.

Whole blood was collected in K2EDTA tubes by collaborating institutions according to the institutions' own protocols. For TCRbeta analysis, collaborators shipped samples in one of three forms: frozen whole blood, isolated PBMCs, or DNA extracted from either of those sample types. Concerning this clone itself: No cognate antigen has been identified for it. No much larger clone exists at a distance of one base, and base qualities are not known.

The V end loses 0 bases and the J end loses 5 bases, and a stretch of 8 bases separates them. The CDR3 measures 14 amino acids from cysteine to phenylalanine. CDR3 DNA only is kept here, 42 bases in frame from base 1. Looking up the germline V gene yields CDR1 LGHNA and CDR2 YSLEER. This sequence originates from a man aged 18 to 30 with active or convalescent COVID-19. The sample consisted of peripheral blood. This receptor chain uses TRBV4-3 and TRBJ2-4; the D gene remains uncertain. The DNA is as follows: TGCGCCAGCAGCCAAGAATACAGAGAAAACATTCAGTACTTC. Its protein reads: CASSQEYRENIQYF.